The TCR beta chain described here comes from a study of blood T cells in healthy people across ages. General study results and limits: Comparison with aged donors showed that long-lived donors had more naive CD4+ cells and higher diversity. Donor CMV infection status was unknown, possibly confounding age-related changes in expanded clonotypes.

The use of a sample-barcoded 5' primer and a J-beta primer mix characterized a second PCR of about 7 to 12 cycles. TCRdb independently ran MiXCR on the 5' RACE reads; one entry per CDR3 protein. The sample lists under 800,000 distinct CDR3 sequences; roughly 45% were seen once. Germline loops: CDR1 SGHRS, CDR2 YFSETQ. There are 15 residues in the CDR3. Trimming stripped 4 bases from V and 8 bases from J, with 21 bases between. The table lists this clonotype with many counts. What it recognizes is unknown. Peripheral blood was drawn, ten milliliters per donor. Sequenced sample: blood. The sequence derives from a woman in her sixties in good health. This chain links TRBV5-1 with TRBJ1-2, with D perhaps TRBD1 (6 bases). This chain's CDR3 is CASSLGARRTGGYTF. Here the CDR3 DNA reads TGCGCCAGCAGCCTGGGGGCCCGAAGAACGGGAGGCTACACCTTC.